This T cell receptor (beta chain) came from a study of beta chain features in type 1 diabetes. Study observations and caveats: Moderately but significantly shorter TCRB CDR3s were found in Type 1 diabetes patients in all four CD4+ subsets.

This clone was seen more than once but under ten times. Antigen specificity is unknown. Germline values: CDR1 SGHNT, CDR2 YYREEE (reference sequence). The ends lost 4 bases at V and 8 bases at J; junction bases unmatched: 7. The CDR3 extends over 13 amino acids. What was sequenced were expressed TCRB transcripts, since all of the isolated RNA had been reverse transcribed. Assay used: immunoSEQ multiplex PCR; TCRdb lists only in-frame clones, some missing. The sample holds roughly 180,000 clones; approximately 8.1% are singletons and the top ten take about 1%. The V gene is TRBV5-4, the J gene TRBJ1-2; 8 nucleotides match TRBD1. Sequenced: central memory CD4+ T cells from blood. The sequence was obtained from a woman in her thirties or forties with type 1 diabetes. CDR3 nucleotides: TGTGCCAGCAGCCAGGACAGGGATGAGGGCTACACCTTC. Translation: CASSQDRDEGYTF.